This entry is about one T cell receptor beta chain. This clonotype showed up many times. No cognate antigen has been identified for it. Per-nucleotide qualities are absent, and no much larger clonotype sits a single base away. This was a case-control study nested in a cohort of healthcare workers in London, UK, who had nasopharyngeal swab PCR tests and blood samples taken every week. Healthcare workers were recruited between 23 and 31 March 2020, during the week of the UK lockdown, and were followed weekly for up to about 15 weeks. The library was obtained by 5' RACE. The sequencer was a NextSeq 500. Unique molecular identifiers were attached to individual cDNA molecules in the TCR library protocol so that sequencing error and PCR bias could be corrected. Sequencing covered both TCR alpha and beta chains, and within each sample the abundances of alpha and beta sequences were tightly co-correlated. The study's processing was this. V gene, J gene and CDR3 annotation of TCR sequences was performed with Decombinator V4. TCRs were defined as expanded if a significant change between any two time points was detected under a Poisson model with p below 0.0001. Abundances of TCRs were expressed as counts per million after normalisation to the total number of TCRs sequenced in each sample. MAIT TCRs were defined by TRAV1-2 paired with TRAJ12, TRAJ20 or TRAJ33, and iNKT TCRs by TRAV10 paired with TRAJ18. VDJdb, accessed 1 November 2021, was searched for CMV, EBV and SARS-CoV-2 annotated TCRs, with TCRs annotated for multiple antigens excluded. The raw public data were reprocessed by TCRdb itself: fastp quality trimming at Q25, MiXCR clonotype calling, in-frame beta chains only. CDR3 protein duplicates are merged, each entry listing the most common genes and DNA. The V and J calls follow TCRdb's processing rather than the paper's. The sample contains tens of thousands of distinct CDR3 sequences, under 8% of them found a single time. The ten largest account for more than 20% of the sample.

This entry is derived from a study of early T cells in non-severe SARS-CoV-2 infection (dated by TCRdb to the early 2020s). In the study overall: TCR sequencing used bulk RNA from unsorted whole blood, so alpha and beta chains could not be paired.

The paper's findings and limits, for the study overall: VDJdb matching was skewed toward anti-spike CD8 responses and likely underestimated virus-specific expansions, missing private and CD4 specificities.

CDR1 MGHRA and CDR2 YSYEKL are derived from the germline V gene. The CDR3, cysteine through phenylalanine, is 13 amino acids long. Only CDR3 DNA remains: 39 bases, in frame from the first base. Clipping removes 7 bases from V and 1 base from J, with 0 as the unmatched junction base count. Specimen: whole blood, collected at baseline. The chain links TRBV4-1 with TRBJ2-2; TRBD2 fits 7 bases in the junction. The receptor comes from an adult who was a healthcare worker with PCR-confirmed SARS-CoV-2 infection or an uninfected control (not recorded which). The DNA sequence reads TGCGCCAGCACTAGCGGGAACACCGGGGAGCTGTTTTTT. This codes for CASTSGNTGELFF.